Shown below are 13 T cell receptor beta chains from a single sample sequenced in a study of blood T cell repertoires in COVID-19. Measured with immunoSEQ multiplex PCR; TCRdb has only the in-frame clones, and not every one. The repertoire holds some 42,000 clones, with 85% to 90% as singletons. The sequenced material came from peripheral blood. Receptors originate from a man aged 25-45 years with active or convalescent COVID-19.

The J gene is TRBJ2-1, the V gene TRBV7-2; 8 bases align to TRBD1. The CDR3 sequence is 16 residues long. The trim removed 5 bases at V and 4 bases at J, leaving 10 bases unmatched. Germline V lookup: CDR1 SGHTA, CDR2 FQGNSA. CDR3 protein: CASSPTAGGLYNEQFF. CDR3 DNA: TGTGCCAGCAGCCCCACTGCAGGGGGCTTGTACAATGAGCAGTTCTTC.

This clone has a single count. The CDR3 sequence is CASSQDYARGVPDTQYF. CDR3 nucleotide sequence: TGCGCCAGCAGCCAAGATTATGCCAGGGGAGTCCCAGATACGCAGTATTTT. The chain has TRBV4-1 and TRBJ2-3; D is perhaps TRBD1 (6 bases). The CDR3 spans 17 residues. CDR1 MGHRA and CDR2 YSYEKL come from the germline V gene. V gave up 0 bases and J gave up 4 bases, with 17 bases separating them.

V and J are TRBV5-3 and TRBJ1-2; TRBD1 might be the D (6 bases). TRBV5-3 is an open reading frame, and its role is uncertain. This CDR3 has 13 amino acids. Trimming took off 3 bases at V and 7 bases at J, with 13 bases between the two ends. As DNA, the CDR3 is TGTGCCAGAAGCTCTGGACAGCGAGGTGGCTACACCTTC. It encodes CARSSGQRGGYTF.

The rearrangement uses TRBV2 and TRBJ2-7; TRBD2 aligns across 10 bases. This CDR3 is 14 amino acids long. Germline trimming cut 8 bases from V and 1 base from J; bases unmatched to any gene: 5. Germline V lookup: CDR1 SNHLY, CDR2 FYNNEI. This chain's CDR3 is CASHLLAGSYEQYF. The CDR3 nucleotides are TGTGCCAGCCACCTACTAGCGGGGTCCTACGAGCAGTACTTC.

The chain has TRBV6-6 and TRBJ2-1, with a weak D call TRBD2 (6 bases). Trimming took off 2 bases at V and 7 bases at J, with 18 bases between the two ends. Germline V gene lookup returns CDR1 MNHNY and CDR2 SVGAGI (reference sequence). This CDR3 has 16 amino acids. The CDR3 nucleotides read TGTGCCAGCAGTTACCCCTTAGCGGCGGTCGGAAATGAGCAGTTCTTC. Translation gives CASSYPLAAVGNEQFF.

The chain couples TRBV11-2 to TRBJ1-6; the match to TRBD1 covers 7 bases. This CDR3 comprises 15 residues. Trimming cost V 1 base and J 7 bases; bases outside gene matches: 4. Germline assignment: CDR1 SGHAT and CDR2 FQNNGV. The CDR3 protein is CASSLVGGGNSPLHF. The CDR3 DNA follows: TGTGCCAGCAGCTTAGTAGGGGGCGGGAATTCACCCCTCCACTTT.

J is TRBJ2-4 and V is TRBV6-5; 7 bases match TRBD1. The CDR3 loop spans 13 amino acids. With V trimmed by 6 bases and J by 5 bases, 4 bases remained unmatched. Per the germline V gene, CDR1 is MNHEY and CDR2 is SVGAGI. DNA of the CDR3: TGTGCCAGCAGCACAGGGGCGGAAAACATTCAGTACTTC. Translating it yields CASSTGAENIQYF.

The chain recombines TRBV30 with TRBJ2-5, with 8 bases aligning to TRBD2. CDR1 is GTSNPN and CDR2 is SVGIG in the germline V gene (reference sequence). There are 15 residues in the CDR3. The junction had 5 bases not matched to a gene; V was cut back by 1 base and J by 1 base. The CDR3 sequence: CAWSGTAGAQETQYF. In nucleotides, the CDR3 is TGTGCCTGGAGTGGGACAGCGGGGGCCCAAGAGACCCAGTACTTC.

This clone was found once. The V gene is TRBV3-1 (or the pseudogene TRBV3-2), the J gene TRBJ2-1; the match to TRBD2 covers 7 bases. J gave up 0 bases and V 3 bases, and 5 bases lay outside the gene matches. Germline-derived CDR1 and CDR2 are LGHDT and YNNKEL (reference sequence). The CDR3 sequence is 16 residues long. The CDR3 is CASSHRGGASYNEQFF. The CDR3 DNA follows: TGTGCCAGCAGCCACCGCGGGGGAGCCTCCTACAATGAGCAGTTCTTC.

This clone was seen a handful of times. The chain is built from TRBV24-1 and TRBJ1-2; a weak D match, TRBD1 (6 bases). Germline V lookup: CDR1 KGHDR, CDR2 SFDVKD. The CDR3 covers 14 residues. V lost 3 bases to trimming and J lost 3 bases, with 10 bases between them. CDR3 DNA: TGTGCCACCAGTGATGGGGACACTTACTATGGCTACACCTTC. This codes for CATSDGDTYYGYTF.

The rearrangement joins TRBV9 to TRBJ2-1, with TRBD1 as a possible D gene (6 bases). V lost 3 bases, J lost 4 bases, and 14 bases lay in between. This CDR3 is built from 15 residues. CDR1 and CDR2 (germline): SGDLS, YYNGEE. The chain's CDR3 is CASSASRGNYNEQFF. CDR3 DNA sequence: TGTGCCAGCAGCGCTAGTAGGGGGAATTACAATGAGCAGTTCTTC.

The CDR3 spells CASSARGGVSGELFF. CDR3 sequence (DNA): TGTGCCAGCAGCGCCCGAGGGGGGGTCTCCGGGGAGCTGTTTTTT. This chain links TRBV7-3 with TRBJ2-2, with D perhaps matching TRBD2 (7 bases). CDR1 is SGHTA, CDR2 FQGTGA, per germline. Trimming took 5 bases from V and 6 from J, leaving 16 bases between them. This CDR3 has 15 amino acids.

The chain uses TRBV21-1 and TRBJ2-7; the D call TRBD2 from the table was never checked on the DNA. TRBV21-1 is shown as a pseudogene. There are 17 residues in the CDR3. The DNA for the CDR3 is TGTGCCAGCAGCTTGCAGGGGCTAGCGGGAGAGATCTACGAGCAGTACGTC. Amino acids: CASSLQGLAGEIYEQYV.